These T cell receptor beta chains were read from a single sample in a study of blood T cells in healthy people across ages. TCRdb re-called the 5' RACE reads with MiXCR, one entry per CDR3 protein. The sample has approximately 810,000 distinct CDR3 sequences, around 26% seen once. Sequenced input: blood. Receptors originate from a woman older than 75 in good health. Each CDR3 is given with its conserved first and last residue. A D gene is named only where the DNA matches it firmly. Clone size appears in some rows only: once, few, many, or a class for an expanded clone.

d_gene	v_gene	j_gene	abundance	CDR3aa	CDR3nt
TRBD1	TRBV11-2	TRBJ1-2	-	CASSFDRDGHTF	TGTGCCAGCAGCTTCGACAGGGATGGCCACACCTTC
TRBD1	TRBV9	TRBJ2-2	-	CASSVGTGQGARELFF	TGTGCCAGCAGCGTAGGAACGGGACAGGGGGCAAGGGAGCTGTTTTTT
-	TRBV20-1	TRBJ2-5	-	CSATIHSEVGETQYF	TGCAGTGCTACTATCCACAGCGAGGTGGGGGAGACCCAGTACTTC
-	TRBV29-1	TRBJ2-6	-	CSVETGRTGANVLTF	TGCAGCGTCGAAACCGGACGCACTGGGGCCAACGTCCTGACTTTC
-	TRBV7-2	TRBJ2-3	few	CASSPRGGGDTQYF	TGTGCCAGCAGCCCTCGCGGGGGCGGCGATACGCAGTATTTT
-	TRBV24-1	TRBJ2-1	many	CATSDPGTPSPHQFF	TGTGCCACCAGTGATCCCGGGACGCCGAGTCCCCATCAGTTCTTC
-	TRBV5-1	TRBJ2-3	many	CASAPSGSTDTQYF	TGCGCCAGCGCTCCTTCGGGAAGCACAGATACGCAGTATTTT
-	TRBV12-3/TRBV12-4	TRBJ1-4	-	CASRRGFGCEKLFF	TGTGCCAGCAGGAGGGGTTTTGGGTGCGAAAAACTGTTTTTT
TRBD1	TRBV20-1	TRBJ2-5	-	CSAGQGYDQYF	TGCAGTGCGGGACAGGGTTACGATCAGTACTTC
TRBD2	TRBV7-8	TRBJ2-1	few	CASSLVGAGGPTGQFF	TGTGCCAGCAGCTTAGTGGGAGCGGGGGGCCCCACCGGCCAGTTCTTC
TRBD1	TRBV20-1	TRBJ2-4	many	CSAREADRVNIQYF	TGCAGTGCTAGAGAAGCGGACAGGGTAAACATTCAGTACTTC
TRBD1	TRBV6-6	TRBJ1-5	many	CASRQGQLPQHF	TGTGCCAGCCGACAGGGCCAATTGCCCCAGCATTTT
TRBD1	TRBV20-1	TRBJ2-2	-	CSARKGGAGTGKLFF	TGCAGTGCTAGGAAAGGGGGCGCGGGCACCGGGAAGCTGTTTTTT
TRBD2	TRBV20-1	TRBJ2-5	many	CSARDGWEGKAQYF	TGCAGTGCTAGAGATGGCTGGGAGGGGAAGGCCCAGTACTTC
-	TRBV5-6	TRBJ2-5	-	CASSPGLVYNEQYF	TGTGCCAGCAGCCCAGGCTTGGTCTACAATGAGCAGTACTTC
TRBD1	TRBV20-1	TRBJ1-1	many	CSAQGQARISEAFF	TGCAGTGCTCAGGGACAGGCGAGGATTTCTGAAGCTTTCTTT
-	TRBV2	TRBJ2-2	-	CASNLQGTGELFF	TGTGCCAGCAACCTACAGGGTACCGGGGAGCTGTTTTTT